This record covers a single T cell receptor (beta chain). What it binds is unknown. In Susac syndrome patients, recently defined diagnostic criteria for definite or probable disease were met. The sample is drawn from a study of CD8 T cells in Susac syndrome. Germline V CDR1 and CDR2: SGHDN, FVKESK. With 0 bases clipped from V and 0 bases from J, the junction kept 15 bases outside the gene matches. This CDR3 has 21 residues. General study findings and limits: It was acknowledged in the study that the number of individuals who were included in its TCR sequencing and HLA analysis was relatively small.

Roughly 0.45 to 1 ug RNA was reverse transcribed with random hexamers. The authors amplified TCR beta CDR3 across 54 Vbeta and 13 Jbeta using immunoSEQ multiplex PCR. TCRdb re-called the immunoSEQ multiplex PCR reads through MiXCR, storing one row per CDR3 protein. The sample includes 95,000 to 150,000 distinct CDR3 sequences, roughly 95% of them seen just once. The chain is built from TRBV14 and TRBJ2-1, with TRBD2 matching 9 bases. Sequenced: CD4+ T cells from PBMCs. The source of this sequence is a human donor with Susac syndrome. CDR3 nucleotide sequence: TGTGCCAGCAGCCAAGAAAGGACTCTAGCGGGACAATTCCCCTCCTACAATGAGCAGTTCTTC. This gives the protein CASSQERTLAGQFPSYNEQFF.